These 20 T cell receptor beta chains were sequenced from one sample in a study of cytomegalovirus exposure and HLA in healthy donors. Primers included in the PCR were 60 Vbeta and 13 Jbeta primers. Sequenced by immunoSEQ multiplex PCR; TCRdb stores in-frame clones only, minus some. The sample yields 80,000 to 95,000 clones, almost 80% seen once. Sequencing used PBMCs. These receptors all stem from a female donor in good health and CMV-seronegative.

J is TRBJ2-1 and V is TRBV7-9, with 11 bases that match TRBD2. This CDR3 has 17 amino acids. Germline V gene lookup returns CDR1 SEHNR and CDR2 FQNEAQ (reference sequence). V lost 5 bases, J lost 1 base, and 7 bases stayed unmatched. CDR3 nucleotides: TGTGCCAGCAGCGAACCGCTAGCGGGGGGATCCTACAATGAGCAGTTCTTC. Amino acid sequence: CASSEPLAGGSYNEQFF.

This chain connects TRBV6-5 to TRBJ1-5; D gene ambiguous. This CDR3 has 13 amino acids. Germline V gives CDR1 MNHEY, CDR2 SVGAGI. The V gene lost 5 bases and the J gene lost 4 bases, with 9 bases spanning the gap. CDR3: CASSPGKNQPQHF. The CDR3 DNA sequence: TGTGCCAGCAGTCCCGGGAAAAATCAGCCCCAGCATTTT.

The gene calls are TRBV19 and TRBJ1-1; no clear D gene. Trimming shortened V by 7 bases and J by 2 bases, and 8 bases separated the two germline ends. Germline V gives CDR1 LNHDA, CDR2 SQIVND (reference sequence). The CDR3 is 12 residues long. The CDR3: CASNSYNTEAFF. In DNA, the CDR3 is TGTGCCAGTAACAGTTACAACACTGAAGCTTTCTTT.

The rearrangement joins TRBV7-2 to TRBJ2-3, with 8 bases fitting TRBD1. The length of the CDR3 is 15 residues. V gave up 2 bases and J gave up 4 bases; unmatched junction bases: 5. Germline CDR1 is SGHTA and CDR2 is FQGNSA. CDR3 nucleotide sequence: TGTGCCAGCAGCTTACAGGGGGCGGCCTCAGATACGCAGTATTTT. Translation gives CASSLQGAASDTQYF.

The V call is TRBV28, the J call TRBJ1-2, with no clear D. CDR3 length equals 12 residues. CDR1 is MDHEN and CDR2 is SYDVKM in the germline V gene. V lost 2 bases to trimming and J lost 3 bases, with 4 bases between them. CDR3 residues: CASSLNYYGYTF. CDR3 in DNA: TGTGCCAGCAGTTTAAACTACTATGGCTACACCTTC.

This clone was counted between two and nine times. The genes are TRBV21-1 and TRBJ1-1; the table's D call, TRBD1, was not checked against the DNA. TRBV21-1 is deemed a pseudogene. CDR3 size: 16 residues. The CDR3 spells CASSSPPGQGPPEAFF. In DNA form, the CDR3 reads TGTGCCAGCAGCTCCCCCCCGGGACAGGGGCCCCCCGAAGCTTTCTTT.

The V and J genes are TRBV4-2 and TRBJ2-5; 10 nucleotides line up with TRBD1. CDR3 length: 16 amino acids. In germline, CDR1 is LGHNA, CDR2 YNFKEQ. V was pared by 0 bases and J by 2 bases, with 3 bases of the junction left unmatched. CDR3 DNA sequence: TGTGCCAGCAGCCAAGACGGACAGGGGGGACAAGAGACCCAGTACTTC. This gives the protein CASSQDGQGGQETQYF.

The rearrangement uses TRBV29-1 and TRBJ2-1, with 16 bases matching TRBD2. Germline trimming cut 6 bases from V and 2 bases from J; bases unmatched to any gene: 19. Germline CDR1 is SQVTM and CDR2 is ANQGSEA. This CDR3 spans 21 amino acids. The CDR3: CSVRPGQGLAGGAETYNEQFF. CDR3 nucleotide sequence: TGCAGCGTCCGCCCGGGACAGGGACTAGCGGGAGGGGCGGAAACCTACAATGAGCAGTTCTTC.

This chain joins TRBV5-1 and TRBJ2-7; 12 positions match TRBD2. Germline CDR1 reads SGHRS; CDR2 reads YFSETQ. CDR3 size: 18 residues. V trimming: 4 bases; J trimming: 0 bases; junction bases outside the gene matches: 11. The CDR3 DNA is TGCGCCAGCAGCGGCGGACAGTCGACTAGCGGGAGCTCCTACGAGCAGTACTTC. This codes for CASSGGQSTSGSSYEQYF. The entire variable domain, with the rest obtained from reference TRBV5-1 and TRBJ2-7, is as follows: KAGVTQTPRYLIKTRGQQVTLSCSPISGHRSVSWYQQTPGQGLQFLFEYFSETQRNKGNFPGRFSGRQFSNSRSEMNVSTLELGDSALYLCASSGGQSTSGSSYEQYFGPGTRLTVT.

V usage is TRBV7-8 and J usage is TRBJ2-3; D remains unclear. The CDR3 has 12 amino acids. Per the germline V gene, CDR1 is SGHVS and CDR2 is FQNEAQ. Between the trimmed V and J ends, which lost 9 bases and 2 bases, there was a span of 9 bases. As DNA, the CDR3 is TGTGCCAGACTTGTGGTCACAGATACGCAGTATTTT. This gives the protein CARLVVTDTQYF.

The genes are TRBV4-2 and TRBJ2-2; 9 bases map to TRBD1. This CDR3 comprises 16 residues. CDR1 and CDR2 (germline): LGHNA, YNFKEQ. V trimming: 1 base; J trimming: 6 bases; junction bases outside the gene matches: 6. CDR3 nucleotide sequence: TGTGCCAGCAGCCAAGCCGGGACAGGGAGTTCCGGGGAGCTGTTTTTT. Protein sequence: CASSQAGTGSSGELFF.

The rearrangement links TRBV7-6 to TRBJ2-5, with D unresolved. The V gene lost 3 bases and the J gene lost 4 bases, with 15 bases spanning the gap. Germline-derived CDR1 and CDR2 are SGHVS and FNYEAQ. The CDR3 covers 15 residues. The CDR3 nucleotides are TGTGCCAGCAGCTTTCAGGATGGGCCCGGAGAGACCCAGTACTTC. Translation gives CASSFQDGPGETQYF.

The CDR3 bases are TGTGCCAGCAGCCGAAAAGGGACAGGCAATCAGCCCCAGCATTTT. It encodes CASSRKGTGNQPQHF. The chain recombines TRBV2 with TRBJ1-5, with TRBD1 matching 7 bases. Unmatched junction bases numbered 7, after V lost 6 bases and J lost 2 bases. Germline V gene sequence: CDR1 SNHLY, CDR2 FYNNEI. The CDR3 spans 15 residues. Combining the CDR3 with reference TRBV2 and TRBJ1-5 gives the whole variable domain EPEVTQTPSHQVTQMGQEVILRCVPISNHLYFYWYRQILGQKVEFLVSFYNNEISEKSEIFDDQFSVERPDGSNFTLKIRSTKLEDSAMYFCASSRKGTGNQPQHFGDGTRLSIL.

The chain links TRBV29-1 to TRBJ1-5; a weak D match, TRBD1 (5 bases). The V gene's germline CDR1 is SQVTM and CDR2 ANQGSEA. CDR3 size: 12 residues. Trimming took off 8 bases at V and 6 bases at J, with 14 bases between the two ends. CDR3 nucleotides: TGCAGCCATGGGGGGGAAGGTCAGCCCCAGCATTTT. Its translation: CSHGGEGQPQHF. The full variable domain, its missing parts supplied by reference TRBV29-1 and TRBJ1-5, is SAVISQKPSRDICQRGTSLTIQCQVDSQVTMMFWYRQQPGQSLTLIATANQGSEATYESGFVIDKFPISRPNLTFSTLTVSNMSPEDSSIYLCSHGGEGQPQHFGDGTRLSIL.

The chain combines TRBV7-2 with TRBJ1-2, with D hard to call. Germline CDR1 is SGHTA and CDR2 is FQGNSA. Between the trimmed V and J ends, which lost 4 bases and 4 bases, there was a span of 10 bases. The CDR3 is made up of 13 amino acids. This chain's CDR3 is CASSSSVIYGYTF. CDR3 nucleotide sequence: TGTGCCAGCAGCTCCTCAGTGATCTATGGCTACACCTTC.

V and J are TRBV6-5 and TRBJ1-1, with D possibly being TRBD1 (6 bases). Germline V gene sequence: CDR1 MNHEY, CDR2 SVGAGI. The CDR3 length is 14 residues. Trimming took off 6 bases at V and 5 bases at J, with 16 bases between the two ends. CDR3 in amino acids: CASSPTGPGTEAFF. The CDR3 nucleotides read TGTGCCAGCAGCCCGACAGGCCCTGGGACTGAAGCTTTCTTT.

J is TRBJ2-3 and V is TRBV5-1; 9 bases agree with TRBD2. This CDR3 spans 15 amino acids. Germline V gives CDR1 SGHRS, CDR2 YFSETQ. Trimming took 4 bases from V and 5 from J; bases not matched to a gene: 8. The CDR3 loop is CASSQGTSLIDTQYF. The CDR3 DNA reads as TGCGCCAGCAGCCAGGGGACTAGCCTAATAGATACGCAGTATTTT.

J is TRBJ1-2 and V is TRBV10-3; 7 nucleotides agree with TRBD1. The V gene's germline CDR1 is ENHRY and CDR2 SYGVKD. The V and J ends lost 0 bases and 7 bases, in that order; junction bases with no gene match: 11. The CDR3 has 16 amino acids. CDR3 DNA: TGTGCCATCAGTGAGTCGGGATTCATAACAGGGGCTGGCTACACCTTC. This translates into CAISESGFITGAGYTF.

The chain recombines TRBV7-2 with TRBJ2-7; D is uncertain. This CDR3 contains 12 residues. The germline V gene has CDR1 SGHTA and CDR2 FQGNSA. V was clipped by 2 bases and J by 6 bases, with 8 bases between them. CDR3 coding DNA: TGTGCCAGCAGCTTACCCCCCGGCGAGCAGTACTTC. It codes for CASSLPPGEQYF.

This rearrangement joins TRBV6-4 to TRBJ1-5; possible D gene TRBD1, 5 bases. CDR1 MRHNA and CDR2 SNTAGT come from the germline V gene. This CDR3 is 13 amino acids long. V gave up 0 bases and J gave up 11 bases, with 11 bases separating them. This CDR3 is CASSDSDGGAQHF. CDR3 sequence (DNA): TGTGCCAGCAGTGACTCCGACGGGGGAGCCCAGCATTTT.